Ten or more counts support the clone carrying this TCR beta chain. This record comes from a study of T cells in Graves' hyperthyroidism and ophthalmopathy. Amplified TCR beta CDR3 regions came from RNA transcripts. Initially, a first-round RT-PCR of the TCR CDR3 employed the HTBI primer set. TCRdb itself ran the multiplex PCR reads through MiXCR, one entry per CDR3 protein. The sample yields hundreds of thousands of distinct CDR3 sequences, 18% seen once. The germline CDR1 and CDR2 sequences are KGHSH and LQKENI. The CDR3 is made up of 14 amino acids. Deletions cut 2 bases from V and 9 bases from J, with 15 bases between. Preceding any ophthalmopathy symptoms, the blood sample dates from first hyperthyroidism diagnosis.

The chain is built from TRBV18 and TRBJ2-3; D tentatively fits TRBD1 or TRBD2 (6 bases each). The receptor was derived from a woman in her 50s with Graves' hyperthyroidism that later progressed to Graves' ophthalmopathy. Sequencing was done on a sample of blood. Here the CDR3 reads CASSPGGLGNTQYF. The CDR3 coding sequence is TGTGCCAGCTCACCAGGGGGGCTGGGGAACACGCAGTATTTT.